A selection of T cell receptor beta chains follows, all from one sample in a study of T cell responses to AZD1222 COVID-19 vaccine. Generated by immunoSEQ multiplex PCR, the TCRdb table keeps only in-frame clones and is missing some. Of just over 80,000 clones in the sample, about 87% were seen once. Sequencing used peripheral blood, obtained on day 0 of AZD1222 vaccination. The receptors were gathered from an adult in good health. CDR3s include the opening cysteine and the closing phenylalanine or tryptophan. The D gene is left open where the match is weak. The size entry is marked missing in some rows and otherwise reads once, few, many or a size class.

abundance: few
j_gene: TRBJ2-3
v_gene: TRBV7-9
d_gene: .
CDR3nt: TGTGCCAGCCGGGCGGGGACAGATACGCAGTATTTT
CDR3aa: CASRAGTDTQYF

abundance: .
j_gene: TRBJ2-3
v_gene: TRBV19
d_gene: TRBD1
CDR3nt: TGTGCCAGTAGTCGGCCGGACAGGGGGCGAACAGATACGCAGTATTTT
CDR3aa: CASSRPDRGRTDTQYF

abundance: .
j_gene: TRBJ2-3
v_gene: TRBV5-1
d_gene: .
CDR3nt: TGCGCCAGCAGCTTGAATTATGGGGGCCCCGGCTATGCGCAGTATTTT
CDR3aa: CASSLNYGGPGYAQYF

abundance: .
j_gene: TRBJ2-3
v_gene: TRBV6-5
d_gene: .
CDR3nt: TGTGCCAGCAAGGAGTTCACAGATACGCAGTATTTT
CDR3aa: CASKEFTDTQYF

abundance: .
j_gene: TRBJ1-1
v_gene: TRBV3-1/TRBV3-2
d_gene: TRBD1
CDR3nt: TGTGCCAGCAGCCCAATGGACAGGGTGAACACTGAAGCTTTCTTT
CDR3aa: CASSPMDRVNTEAFF

abundance: .
j_gene: TRBJ2-4
v_gene: TRBV12-3/TRBV12-4
d_gene: TRBD1
CDR3nt: TGTGCCAGCAGTACCCGGGACAGGCTATACTTC
CDR3aa: CASSTRDRLYF

abundance: few
j_gene: TRBJ1-3
v_gene: TRBV5-1
d_gene: .
CDR3nt: TGCGCCAGCAGCTTGGGACTACAGTCTGGAAACACCATATATTTT
CDR3aa: CASSLGLQSGNTIYF

abundance: .
j_gene: TRBJ1-5
v_gene: TRBV5-5
d_gene: TRBD1
CDR3nt: TGTGCCAGCAGCTTGAGGCCGGGACAGGGGGAATCAGGCAATCAGCCCCAGCATTTT
CDR3aa: CASSLRPGQGESGNQPQHF

abundance: .
j_gene: TRBJ2-3
v_gene: TRBV10-2
d_gene: TRBD1
CDR3nt: TGCGCCAGCAGGATAGGACAGGGTAGCACAGATACGCAGTATTTT
CDR3aa: CASRIGQGSTDTQYF

abundance: .
j_gene: TRBJ2-3
v_gene: TRBV7-8
d_gene: .
CDR3nt: TGTGCCAGCACCCGCCTACGTGAGGGGCTAGCCACAGATACGCAGTATTTT
CDR3aa: CASTRLREGLATDTQYF

abundance: once
j_gene: TRBJ1-6
v_gene: TRBV5-1
d_gene: .
CDR3nt: TGCGCCAGCAGCCGGGGTGTTTCAGGGCCGTCACCCCTCCACTTT
CDR3aa: CASSRGVSGPSPLHF

abundance: .
j_gene: TRBJ1-1
v_gene: TRBV4-1
d_gene: .
CDR3nt: TGCGCCAGCAGCCAAGATTTCCGGGTTTCGAACACTGAAGCTTTCTTT
CDR3aa: CASSQDFRVSNTEAFF

abundance: .
j_gene: TRBJ1-6
v_gene: TRBV27
d_gene: .
CDR3nt: TGTGCCAGCAGTTTATCAGCATGGTCACCCCTCCACTTT
CDR3aa: CASSLSAWSPLHF

abundance: few
j_gene: TRBJ1-1
v_gene: TRBV3-1/TRBV3-2
d_gene: .
CDR3nt: TGTGCCAGCAGCCAAGCTTACCCGCGGGGCTTGAAGAGGGATACTGAAGCTTTCTTT
CDR3aa: CASSQAYPRGLKRDTEAFF

abundance: .
j_gene: TRBJ1-2
v_gene: TRBV13
d_gene: .
CDR3nt: TGTGCCAGCAGTTCGACCGATAGAAACACCTTC
CDR3aa: CASSSTDRNTF

abundance: .
j_gene: TRBJ2-1
v_gene: TRBV19
d_gene: .
CDR3nt: TGTGCCAGTAGTAATGGTAGGGTCCTGCCCGACAATGAGCAGTTCTTC
CDR3aa: CASSNGRVLPDNEQFF

abundance: .
j_gene: TRBJ1-3
v_gene: TRBV3-1/TRBV3-2
d_gene: .
CDR3nt: TGTGCCAGCAGCCAAGGGGCCAGCTCTGGAAACACCATATATTTT
CDR3aa: CASSQGASSGNTIYF

abundance: .
j_gene: TRBJ2-7
v_gene: TRBV9
d_gene: .
CDR3nt: TGTGCCAGCAGCGTATCTCAGGTACGACGGGCTAGCGAGCAGTACTTC
CDR3aa: CASSVSQVRRASEQYF

abundance: .
j_gene: TRBJ1-1
v_gene: TRBV7-9
d_gene: TRBD1
CDR3nt: TGTGCCAGCAGCCCCCCCGGGACAGGGATTAACACTGAAGCTTTCTTT
CDR3aa: CASSPPGTGINTEAFF

abundance: .
j_gene: TRBJ1-1
v_gene: TRBV9
d_gene: .
CDR3nt: TGTGCCAGCAGCGTAGATGGCCGCGAGGACACTGAAGCTTTCTTT
CDR3aa: CASSVDGREDTEAFF

abundance: .
j_gene: TRBJ2-1
v_gene: TRBV5-4
d_gene: .
CDR3nt: TGTGCCAGCAGCTTGGTTCTCAGGGAGCAGTTCTTC
CDR3aa: CASSLVLREQFF

abundance: .
j_gene: TRBJ2-5
v_gene: TRBV13
d_gene: .
CDR3nt: TGTGCCAGCAGCCCGGGGACAATACAAGAGACCCAGTACTTC
CDR3aa: CASSPGTIQETQYF

abundance: .
j_gene: TRBJ2-7
v_gene: TRBV12-3/TRBV12-4
d_gene: .
CDR3nt: TGTGCCAGCAGTTTAAGGAGCTCCTACGAGCAGTACTTC
CDR3aa: CASSLRSSYEQYF

abundance: .
j_gene: TRBJ1-6
v_gene: TRBV5-5
d_gene: .
CDR3nt: TGTGCCAGCAGCTTGCAGCCTTTTAATAATTCACCCCTCCACTTT
CDR3aa: CASSLQPFNNSPLHF

abundance: .
j_gene: TRBJ2-7
v_gene: TRBV7-9
d_gene: .
CDR3nt: TGTGCCAGCAGCTTAGACGCCACCTACGAGCAGTACTTC
CDR3aa: CASSLDATYEQYF

abundance: .
j_gene: TRBJ2-5
v_gene: TRBV7-9
d_gene: .
CDR3nt: TGTGCCAGCAGCTCGGGGACTGCCCCGGAGACCCAGTACTTC
CDR3aa: CASSSGTAPETQYF

abundance: .
j_gene: TRBJ2-5
v_gene: TRBV6-5
d_gene: TRBD2
CDR3nt: TGTGCCAGCAGCGGACTAGCGGGGGGTGAGGAGACCCAGTACTTC
CDR3aa: CASSGLAGGEETQYF

abundance: .
j_gene: TRBJ1-2
v_gene: TRBV6-6
d_gene: .
CDR3nt: TGTGCCAGCAGTTATGGGGCATCGGCATATGGCTACACCTTC
CDR3aa: CASSYGASAYGYTF

abundance: .
j_gene: TRBJ1-1
v_gene: TRBV7-2
d_gene: .
CDR3nt: TGTGCCAGCAGCTTAGCCACCGGGAACACTGAAGCTTTCTTT
CDR3aa: CASSLATGNTEAFF

abundance: .
j_gene: TRBJ1-2
v_gene: TRBV6-5
d_gene: .
CDR3nt: TGTGCCAGCGGAATTGGCGGGAACTATGGCTACACCTTC
CDR3aa: CASGIGGNYGYTF

abundance: once
j_gene: TRBJ1-2
v_gene: TRBV7-9
d_gene: .
CDR3nt: TGTGCCAGCAGCTTAGCCTTTCGCAGCTATGGCTACACCTTC
CDR3aa: CASSLAFRSYGYTF

abundance: .
j_gene: TRBJ2-5
v_gene: TRBV9
d_gene: .
CDR3nt: TGTGCCAGCAGCGTAGGTCCCCCCATAGGGGGCCAAGAGACCCAGTACTTC
CDR3aa: CASSVGPPIGGQETQYF

abundance: .
j_gene: TRBJ2-1
v_gene: TRBV28
d_gene: .
CDR3nt: TGTGCCAGCGGGTACTACAATGAGCAGTTCTTC
CDR3aa: CASGYYNEQFF

abundance: .
j_gene: TRBJ1-1
v_gene: TRBV10-3
d_gene: TRBD1
CDR3nt: TGTGCCATCATGGGGACAGGAAACACTGAAGCTTTCTTT
CDR3aa: CAIMGTGNTEAFF

abundance: .
j_gene: TRBJ1-1
v_gene: TRBV4-1
d_gene: .
CDR3nt: TGCGCCAGCAGGGGGACACTCAAGAACACTGAAGCTTTCTTT
CDR3aa: CASRGTLKNTEAFF

abundance: .
j_gene: TRBJ1-1
v_gene: TRBV7-9
d_gene: TRBD1
CDR3nt: TGTGCCAGCAGCTCGATAACCGGGACAGGGGCAAAAATCAGAGCTTTCTTT
CDR3aa: CASSSITGTGAKIRAFF

abundance: .
j_gene: TRBJ1-2
v_gene: TRBV7-9
d_gene: .
CDR3nt: TGTGCCAGCAGCTTAAATGGGGAGGGGAGCTATGGCTACACCTTC
CDR3aa: CASSLNGEGSYGYTF

abundance: once
j_gene: TRBJ2-7
v_gene: TRBV6-1
d_gene: .
CDR3nt: TGTGCCAGCAGTGAAGTGGGGGACGCCCTCACCTACGAGCAGTACTTC
CDR3aa: CASSEVGDALTYEQYF

abundance: .
j_gene: TRBJ2-3
v_gene: TRBV7-3
d_gene: TRBD1
CDR3nt: TGTGCCAGCAGCTTAGGGGGACAGCCCACAGATACGCAGTATTTT
CDR3aa: CASSLGGQPTDTQYF

abundance: .
j_gene: TRBJ1-3
v_gene: TRBV18
d_gene: .
CDR3nt: TGTGCCAGCTCACCGGTCCGATCTGGAAACACCATATATTTT
CDR3aa: CASSPVRSGNTIYF

abundance: once
j_gene: TRBJ1-6
v_gene: TRBV25-1
d_gene: TRBD1
CDR3nt: TGTGCCAGCAGTGGTATGGCAGGGGGATATTCACCCCTCCACTTT
CDR3aa: CASSGMAGGYSPLHF

abundance: once
j_gene: TRBJ2-3
v_gene: TRBV5-1
d_gene: .
CDR3nt: TGCGCCAGCAGCCTGGAAAGGGGAGATACGCAGTATTTT
CDR3aa: CASSLERGDTQYF

abundance: .
j_gene: TRBJ1-1
v_gene: TRBV7-9
d_gene: .
CDR3nt: TGTGCCAGCAGGGGGGACAAACTGGAAGCTTTCTTT
CDR3aa: CASRGDKLEAFF